This paragraph covers one T cell receptor (beta chain) sequence. Its cognate antigen is unknown. The data are from a study of T cell responses to AZD1222 COVID-19 vaccine. Findings and caveats of the study: Samples come after the peak T cell response, not at day 14.

TCRdb's copy holds only in-frame clones and misses some; the assay was immunoSEQ multiplex PCR. The sample shows more than 150,000 clones, roughly nine tenths of them seen only once. Sequencing was performed on peripheral blood, taken after recovery from COVID-19. The sequence came from an adult who had recovered from COVID-19.

CDR3 protein: CASTLAGERNTEAFF. The CDR3 nucleotides read TGCGCCAGCACCCTGGCTGGAGAACGGAACACTGAAGCTTTCTTT. The V call is TRBV5-1, the J call TRBJ1-1, with no clear D. Looked up from germline, CDR1 is SGHRS and CDR2 is YFSETQ. The CDR3 consists of 15 residues. V was clipped by 6 bases and J by 1 base, with 16 bases between them.